This T cell receptor beta chain was profiled in a study of control samples from healthy donors and cancer patients. Libraries were prepared by immunoSEQ multiplex PCR; TCRdb keeps only in-frame clonotypes and omits some of them. Here the sample spans about 120,000 clones, roughly 90% being singletons. The CDR3 is 13 residues long. The germline V gene encodes CDR1 SGHKS and CDR2 YYEKEE (reference sequence). Trimming removed 0 bases from V and 4 bases from J, with 7 bases in between. Specimen: PBMCs. The chain employs TRBV5-5 and TRBJ1-1, with D unclear. This sequence originates from a woman between 55 and 75 years old with lung cancer. The CDR3 region has the DNA TGTGCCAGCAGCTTGGAGGGCCGCACTGAAGCTTTCTTT. Protein product: CASSLEGRTEAFF.